The present TCR beta chain was sequenced within a study of control samples from healthy donors and cancer patients. Trimming took 0 bases from V and 4 from J, leaving 11 bases between them. The germline gives CDR1 SGHRS, CDR2 YFSETQ. This CDR3 spans 15 amino acids. Sequenced by immunoSEQ multiplex PCR; TCRdb stores in-frame clones only, minus some. The data contain over 100,000 clones, about 91% of them singletons. The TCR originated in a man between 35 and 55 years old in good health. The sample consisted of blood. The chain joins TRBV5-1 to TRBJ1-5; D call uncertain. The CDR3 bases are TGCGCCAGCAGCTTGGACGGCGGGGATAATCAGCCCCAGCATTTT. It specifies CASSLDGGDNQPQHF.